The 22 T cell receptor beta chains below all came from one sample that was sequenced in a study of OX40 agonist ivuxolimab in advanced cancers. Only in-frame clones appear in the TCRdb table, and some are missing; sequencing was by immunoSEQ multiplex PCR. The sample consists of around 68,000 clones, approximately 90% of them appearing once. The source material was CD4+ or CD8+ T cells sorted from blood, sampled in a trial of the OX40 agonist ivuxolimab. The receptors were sampled from an adult with an advanced solid tumor such as melanoma, head and neck, liver or kidney cancer.

V is TRBV27 and J is TRBJ2-1, with no clear D. The CDR3 runs to 15 residues. Between the trimmed V and J ends, which lost 0 bases and 9 bases, there was a span of 15 bases. Germline CDR1 MNHEY, CDR2 SMNVEV (reference sequence). The CDR3 loop is CASSLSGVGVTEQFF. Written as DNA, the CDR3 is TGTGCCAGCAGTTTATCAGGCGTCGGTGTTACTGAGCAGTTCTTC.

V is TRBV15 and J is TRBJ1-2; D ambiguous. The CDR3 runs to 13 residues. V shed 2 bases and J shed 7 bases, with 11 bases lying between them. CDR1 is LNHNV and CDR2 is YYDKDF in the germline V gene (reference sequence). This CDR3 reads CATSRPKLSGYTF. The DNA for the CDR3 is TGTGCCACCAGCAGACCCAAGCTCTCTGGCTACACCTTC.

This chain connects TRBV7-3 to TRBJ2-3, with 7 bases identical to TRBD1. The CDR3 loop spans 13 amino acids. The V gene's germline CDR1 is SGHTA and CDR2 FQGTGA. The junction had 5 bases not matched to a gene; V was cut back by 5 bases and J by 6 bases. The CDR3 coding sequence is TGTGCCAGCAGCAGACAGGGCGATGATACGCAGTATTTT. Encoded protein: CASSRQGDDTQYF.

This rearrangement joins TRBV6-4 to TRBJ1-2; 7 nucleotides line up with TRBD1. The CDR3 length is 15 residues. Germline V gives CDR1 MRHNA, CDR2 SNTAGT. V gave up 4 bases and J gave up 5 bases; unmatched junction bases: 10. For the CDR3, the DNA is TGTGCCAGCAGTGCAGCAGCAGGGGGGTGGTATGGCTACACCTTC. Its protein product is CASSAAAGGWYGYTF.

This clone was observed a single time. This chain joins TRBV5-1 and TRBJ2-3, with 9 bases lining up with TRBD2. This CDR3 is 16 amino acids long. Germline lookup yields CDR1 SGHRS and CDR2 YFSETQ. V was pared by 0 bases and J by 6 bases, with 8 bases of the junction left unmatched. In DNA, the CDR3 is TGCGCCAGCAGCTTGGCGGGGCGGGGGGGCCCTGATACGCAGTATTTT. Protein: CASSLAGRGGPDTQYF.

The V call is TRBV19, the J call TRBJ2-2; D not certain. Trimming shortened V by 7 bases and J by 0 bases, and 12 bases separated the two germline ends. CDR1 is LNHDA, CDR2 SQIVND, per germline (reference sequence). The CDR3 runs 15 residues. The CDR3 region has the DNA TGTGCCAGTACCCTTGTTGAAGCGAACACCGGGGAGCTGTTTTTT. Its translation: CASTLVEANTGELFF.

In this sample, this clone turned up once. J is TRBJ1-4 and V is TRBV7-2; D is uncertain. This CDR3 spans 14 amino acids. The germline V and J ends were trimmed by 3 bases and 7 bases, with 12 bases remaining between them. CDR1 is SGHTA, CDR2 FQGNSA, per germline. CDR3 protein: CASSFAGVREKLFF. CDR3 sequence (DNA): TGTGCCAGCAGCTTTGCCGGGGTTCGTGAAAAACTGTTTTTT.

The rearrangement links TRBV15 to TRBJ2-7, with TRBD1 identical over 9 bases. This CDR3 is built from 17 residues. Germline CDR1 is LNHNV and CDR2 is YYDKDF (reference sequence). V lost 5 bases to trimming and J lost 0 bases; unmatched junction nucleotides: 11. The CDR3 sequence: CATSPPSGQGNSYEQYF. The CDR3 region has the DNA TGTGCCACCAGCCCACCCTCAGGACAGGGGAACTCCTACGAGCAGTACTTC.

The chain recombines TRBV7-3 with TRBJ2-5, with TRBD1 matching over 8 bases. The germline gives CDR1 SGHTA, CDR2 FQGTGA. The CDR3 covers 14 residues. The V segment lost 4 bases and the J segment 7 bases; nucleotides outside the gene matches: 8. DNA of the CDR3: TGTGCCAGCAGCTCCGGGACAGGTGTTGGGACCCAGTACTTC. Protein sequence: CASSSGTGVGTQYF.

The rearrangement joins TRBV7-5 to TRBJ2-5; TRBD1, the table's D call, was not compared with the DNA. TRBV7-5 is recorded as a pseudogene. The CDR3 has 14 residues. CDR3 protein: CARSYWTFQETQYF. The CDR3 DNA reads as TGTGCCAGAAGCTACTGGACATTCCAAGAGACCCAGTACTTC.

The CDR3 bases are TGTGCCAGCAGTGACCAAACATTCTCGGGACAAGGATCCTACGAGCAGTACTTC. Protein sequence: CASSDQTFSGQGSYEQYF. This chain links TRBV6-1 with TRBJ2-7, with D maybe TRBD1 (6 bases). The ends were cut back, 3 bases at V and 1 base at J, with 22 bases in the middle. There are 18 residues in the CDR3. Germline assignment: CDR1 MNHNS and CDR2 SASEGT.

The chain uses TRBV6-5 and TRBJ1-1; D is uncertain. This CDR3 region has 11 residues. The V gene's germline CDR1 is MNHEY and CDR2 SVGAGI. V lost 7 bases and J lost 4, with 7 bases in between. DNA for the CDR3: TGTGCCAGCAATAGGGTCACTGAAGCTTTCTTT. This encodes CASNRVTEAFF.

This sequence joins TRBV5-4 and TRBJ2-7, with D maybe TRBD2 (5 bases). The CDR3 consists of 12 residues. Per germline, CDR1 SGHNT and CDR2 YYREEE (reference sequence). Between the trimmed V and J ends, which lost 4 bases and 10 bases, there was a span of 15 bases. The DNA of the CDR3 is TGTGCCAGCAGCCCGGTTGGGGAGTCCCAGTACTTC. It yields the protein CASSPVGESQYF.

The chain has TRBV13 and TRBJ1-4; the match to TRBD1 covers 7 bases. V lost 2 bases to trimming and J lost 1 base; unmatched junction nucleotides: 1. The CDR3 loop spans 15 amino acids. Germline CDR1 is PRHDT and CDR2 is FYEKMQ (reference sequence). Here the CDR3 reads CASSLRQGTNEKLFF. Written as DNA, the CDR3 is TGTGCCAGCAGCTTACGACAGGGAACTAATGAAAAACTGTTTTTT.

The genes are TRBV27 and TRBJ2-3; 13 bases fit TRBD2. Germline loops: CDR1 MNHEY, CDR2 SMNVEV (reference sequence). The J segment lost 3 bases and the V segment lost 5 bases, leaving 8 bases of the junction unmatched. The CDR3 is 17 amino acids. The chain's CDR3 is CASSKRTSGRWTDTQYF. In nucleotides, the CDR3 is TGTGCCAGCAGTAAACGGACTAGCGGGAGATGGACAGATACGCAGTATTTT.

This chain joins TRBV6-1 and TRBJ2-2, with TRBD2 matching over 11 bases. Per germline, CDR1 MNHNS and CDR2 SASEGT. This CDR3 is built from 15 residues. The V segment lost 2 bases and the J segment 7 bases; nucleotides outside the gene matches: 3. CDR3 region: CASSELAGGGGELFF. The CDR3 region has the DNA TGTGCCAGCAGTGAACTAGCGGGAGGAGGCGGGGAGCTGTTTTTT.

The rearrangement joins TRBV11-3 to TRBJ2-3, with TRBD1 identical over 7 bases. This CDR3 has 15 residues. The germline V gene has CDR1 SGHNT and CDR2 YENEEA. Germline trimming cut 5 bases from V and 2 bases from J; bases unmatched to any gene: 7. The CDR3 DNA is TGTGCCAGCAGCCGTACGGGACAGACCACAGATACGCAGTATTTT. Amino acid sequence: CASSRTGQTTDTQYF.

This clone turned up a few times. The junction differs from germline at one of its ends, possibly a read error. The genes are TRBV7-7 and TRBJ2-7; TRBD2 might be the D (7 bases). CDR1 is SSHAT, CDR2 FNYEAQ, per germline (reference sequence). The CDR3 consists of 13 residues. CDR3 DNA: TGTGCTAGCAGCTTTCGGGGGGCAGGCGAGCAGTACTTC. It yields the protein CASSFRGAGEQYF.

The rearrangement uses TRBV7-2 and TRBJ2-1; 7 nucleotides match TRBD2. The trim removed 1 base at V and 1 base at J, leaving 4 bases unmatched. The CDR3 length is 16 residues. Germline loops: CDR1 SGHTA, CDR2 FQGNSA. The CDR3: CASSLVRGRSYNEQFF. The CDR3 region has the DNA TGTGCCAGCAGCTTAGTACGCGGGAGATCCTACAATGAGCAGTTCTTC.

The chain recombines TRBV6-1 with TRBJ1-2; maybe TRBD1 (5 bases). The CDR3 has 14 amino acids. The germline CDR1 and CDR2 sequences are MNHNS and SASEGT. The germline V and J ends were trimmed by 8 bases and 0 bases, with 13 bases remaining between them. In DNA form, the CDR3 reads TGTGCCAGCGGTGGGGCAGCCACTAACTATGGCTACACCTTC. Translation gives CASGGAATNYGYTF.

The rearrangement joins TRBV5-1 to TRBJ2-5, with TRBD2 identical over 8 bases. The CDR3 is 15 residues long. V was pared by 6 bases and J by 0 bases, with 7 bases of the junction left unmatched. Germline assignment: CDR1 SGHRS and CDR2 YFSETQ. The CDR3 is CASTPGGGNQETQYF. The CDR3, as DNA: TGCGCCAGCACCCCCGGGGGGGGGAACCAAGAGACCCAGTACTTC.

The rearrangement links TRBV18 to TRBJ2-1; D perhaps matches TRBD2 (6 bases). This CDR3 contains 16 residues. Trimming took off 0 bases at V and 7 bases at J, with 16 bases between the two ends. In germline, CDR1 is KGHSH, CDR2 LQKENI. The CDR3 protein is CASSPPGGPFTNEQFF. DNA of the CDR3: TGTGCCAGCTCACCACCGGGGGGACCGTTTACAAATGAGCAGTTCTTC.